The rows below give T cell receptor beta chains drawn from one sample of a study of T cells in Graves' hyperthyroidism and ophthalmopathy. TCRdb re-called the multiplex PCR reads with MiXCR, one entry per CDR3 protein. Of roughly 510,000 distinct CDR3 sequences detected, around 21% appear once; the ten largest clones hold roughly 29%. What was sequenced was blood. The origin of the receptors is a man aged 18 to 29 with Graves' hyperthyroidism. CDR3s include the opening cysteine and the closing phenylalanine or tryptophan. Fields, in order: V gene, clone size, J gene, CDR3 protein. Part of the rows lack a size; the others show once, few, many or a class for expanded clones.

TRBV28	many	TRBJ1-2	CASSQGRGRNYGYTF
TRBV7-3	few	TRBJ1-1	CASSPTGTGEAFF
TRBV20-1	few	TRBJ1-5	CSARVTGEFSQPQHF
TRBV19	-	TRBJ1-2	CASSPPGVGEGYTF
TRBV13	many	TRBJ2-5	CASSLGLAGVRETQYF
TRBV10-3	many	TRBJ1-1	CAITARQGDTEAFF
TRBV18	few	TRBJ1-3	CASSPKLFAQLDSGNTIYF
TRBV6-1	-	TRBJ1-2	CASSETTGAYNYGYTF
TRBV19	-	TRBJ1-2	CASSAGTAGSYGYTF
TRBV15	few	TRBJ1-5	CATSYHRVPNQPQHF
TRBV29-1	-	TRBJ1-2	CSVEDGTNYGYTF
TRBV6-5	many	TRBJ1-1	CASSYSQRWDTEAFF
TRBV12-3/TRBV12-4	-	TRBJ1-5	CASSRQGTYQPQHF
TRBV6-5	many	TRBJ1-2	CASSYSIQGNYGYTF
TRBV28	few	TRBJ2-4	CASSLGQRVQNIKYF
TRBV20-1	-	TRBJ2-7	CSASHLIVSASYEQYF
TRBV9	many	TRBJ2-5	CASHRRDRGQETQYF
TRBV9	few	TRBJ2-2	CASSVGGLNTGELFF
TRBV6-1	-	TRBJ1-3	CASSLRAPSSGNTIYF
TRBV29-1	many	TRBJ1-1	CSVLRGGAFF
TRBV19	-	TRBJ2-7	CASSRGQTLSYEQYF
TRBV5-1	many	TRBJ2-7	CASSIRTGTYEQYF